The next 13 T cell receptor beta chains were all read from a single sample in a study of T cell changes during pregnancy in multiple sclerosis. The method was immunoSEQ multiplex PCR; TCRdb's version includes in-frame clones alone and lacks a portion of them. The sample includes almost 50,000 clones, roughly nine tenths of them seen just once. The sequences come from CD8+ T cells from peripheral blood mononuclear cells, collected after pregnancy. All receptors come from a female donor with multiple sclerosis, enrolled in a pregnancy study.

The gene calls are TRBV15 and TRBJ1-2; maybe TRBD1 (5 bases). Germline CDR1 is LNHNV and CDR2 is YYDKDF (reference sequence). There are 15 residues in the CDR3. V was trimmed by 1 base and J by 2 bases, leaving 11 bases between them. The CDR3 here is CATSRAARQNYGYTF. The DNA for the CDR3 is TGTGCCACCAGCAGAGCGGCCCGACAGAACTATGGCTACACCTTC.

CDR3 sequence reads: CATSRVTTGSYEQYF. The CDR3 bases are TGTGCCACCAGCAGAGTTACGACGGGGTCCTACGAGCAGTACTTC. The chain has TRBV15 and TRBJ2-7; D might be TRBD2 (5 bases). The V and J ends lost 1 base and 1 base respectively, with 11 bases between them. This CDR3 spans 15 amino acids. Germline assignment: CDR1 LNHNV and CDR2 YYDKDF (reference sequence).

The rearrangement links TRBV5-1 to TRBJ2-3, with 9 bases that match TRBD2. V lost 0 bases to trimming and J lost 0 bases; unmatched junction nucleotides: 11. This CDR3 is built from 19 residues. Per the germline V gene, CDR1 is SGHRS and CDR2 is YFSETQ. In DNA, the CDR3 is TGCGCCAGCAGCTTGGGTCGAGCGGGGGGCCACCCGAGCACAGATACGCAGTATTTT. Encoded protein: CASSLGRAGGHPSTDTQYF.

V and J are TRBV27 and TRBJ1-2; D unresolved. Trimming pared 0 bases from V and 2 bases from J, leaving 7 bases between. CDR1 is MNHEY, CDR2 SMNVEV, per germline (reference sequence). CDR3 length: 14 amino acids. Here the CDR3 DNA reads TGTGCCAGCAGTTTATCCTACGGGAACTATGGCTACACCTTC. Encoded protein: CASSLSYGNYGYTF.

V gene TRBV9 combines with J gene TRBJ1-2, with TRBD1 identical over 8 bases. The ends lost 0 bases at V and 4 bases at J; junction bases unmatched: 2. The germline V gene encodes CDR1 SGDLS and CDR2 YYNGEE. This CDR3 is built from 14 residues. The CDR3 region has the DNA TGTGCCAGCAGCGTAGCAGGACAGGGCTATGGCTACACCTTC. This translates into CASSVAGQGYGYTF.

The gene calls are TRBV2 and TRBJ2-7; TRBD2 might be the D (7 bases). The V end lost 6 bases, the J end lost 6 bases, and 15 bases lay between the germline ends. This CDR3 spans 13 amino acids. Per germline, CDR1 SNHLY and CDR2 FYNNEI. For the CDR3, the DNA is TGTGCCAGCAGGGGAAGGGGGAGGGCCGAGCAGTACTTC. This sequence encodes CASRGRGRAEQYF.

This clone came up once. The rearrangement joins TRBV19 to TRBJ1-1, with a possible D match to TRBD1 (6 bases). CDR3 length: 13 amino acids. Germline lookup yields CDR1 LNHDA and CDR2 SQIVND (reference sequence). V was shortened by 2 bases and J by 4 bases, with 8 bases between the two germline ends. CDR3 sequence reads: CASSITGPTEAFF. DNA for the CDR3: TGTGCCAGTAGTATAACAGGGCCCACTGAAGCTTTCTTT.

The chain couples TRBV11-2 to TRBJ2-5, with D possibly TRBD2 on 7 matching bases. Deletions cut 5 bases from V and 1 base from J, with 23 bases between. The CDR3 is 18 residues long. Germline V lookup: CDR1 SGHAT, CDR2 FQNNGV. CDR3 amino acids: CASSSPGDWRGLQETQYF. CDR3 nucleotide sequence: TGTGCCAGCAGCAGCCCTGGGGACTGGCGGGGGCTCCAAGAGACCCAGTACTTC. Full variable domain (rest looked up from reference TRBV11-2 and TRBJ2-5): EAGVAQSPRYKIIEKRQSVAFWCNPISGHATLYWYQQILGQGPKLLIQFQNNGVVDDSQLPKDRFSAERLKGVDSTLKIQPAKLEDSAVYLCASSSPGDWRGLQETQYFGPGTRLLVL.

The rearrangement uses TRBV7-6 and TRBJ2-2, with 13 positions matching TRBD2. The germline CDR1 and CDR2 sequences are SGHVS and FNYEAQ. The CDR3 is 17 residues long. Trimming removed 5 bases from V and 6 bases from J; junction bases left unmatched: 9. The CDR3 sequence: CASSPGTSGASPGELFF. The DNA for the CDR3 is TGTGCCAGCAGCCCAGGGACTAGCGGGGCCAGCCCCGGGGAGCTGTTTTTT.

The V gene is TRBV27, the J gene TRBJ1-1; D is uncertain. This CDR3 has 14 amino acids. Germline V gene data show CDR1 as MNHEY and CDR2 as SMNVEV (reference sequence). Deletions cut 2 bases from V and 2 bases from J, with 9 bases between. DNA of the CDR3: TGTGCCAGCAGTTTAGCAGGCCCAAACACTGAAGCTTTCTTT. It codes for CASSLAGPNTEAFF.

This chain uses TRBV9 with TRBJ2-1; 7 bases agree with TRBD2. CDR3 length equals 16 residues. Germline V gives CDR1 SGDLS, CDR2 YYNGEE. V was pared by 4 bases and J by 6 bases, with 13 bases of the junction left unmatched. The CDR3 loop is CASSTPRAGDSNEQFF. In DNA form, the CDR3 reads TGTGCCAGCAGCACCCCTCGGGCGGGGGATAGCAATGAGCAGTTCTTC.

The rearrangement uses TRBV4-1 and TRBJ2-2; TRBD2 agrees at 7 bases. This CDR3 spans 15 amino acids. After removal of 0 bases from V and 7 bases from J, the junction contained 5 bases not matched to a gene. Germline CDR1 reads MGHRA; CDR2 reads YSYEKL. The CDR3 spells CASSQDDGEGGELFF. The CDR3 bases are TGCGCCAGCAGCCAAGATGACGGGGAGGGCGGGGAGCTGTTTTTT.

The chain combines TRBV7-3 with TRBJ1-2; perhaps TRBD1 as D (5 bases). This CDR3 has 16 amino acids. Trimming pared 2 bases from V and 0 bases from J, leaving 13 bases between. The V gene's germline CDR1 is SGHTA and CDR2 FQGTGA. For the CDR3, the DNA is TGTGCCAGCAGCTTACAGGGTCACCCTGCTAACTATGGCTACACCTTC. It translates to CASSLQGHPANYGYTF.